A selection of T cell receptor beta chains follows, all from one sample in a study of vaccination effects on CD4 cells after COVID-19. These receptors' targets are unknown. Clones were read by immunoSEQ multiplex PCR, and TCRdb kept only the in-frame ones, dropping some. Of about 45,000 clones listed, about three quarters are singletons. Sequenced material: CD4+ T cells from PBMCs cultured without peptide, taken after COVID-19 vaccination. These receptors originate from a human donor who received a COVID-19 vaccine. CDR3s include the opening cysteine and the closing phenylalanine or tryptophan. Each record gives: D gene, V gene, J gene, clone size, CDR3 protein, CDR3 DNA. The D gene is left open where the match is weak. Clone size, where shown, is once, few, many, or a class for clones that have expanded.

TRBD1	TRBV6-5	TRBJ1-5	NA	CASQGQGGQPQHF	TGTGCCAGCCAGGGACAGGGGGGTCAGCCCCAGCATTTT
NA	TRBV25-1	TRBJ2-7	NA	CASSDPTHEQYF	TGTGCCAGCAGTGACCCTACCCACGAGCAGTACTTC
NA	TRBV13	TRBJ2-5	NA	CASSLRTYIQETQYF	TGTGCCAGCAGTCTTCGGACGTATATCCAAGAGACCCAGTACTTC
NA	TRBV3-1/TRBV3-2	TRBJ2-4	NA	CASSPERRFLAKNIQYF	TGTGCCAGCAGTCCTGAGAGGCGGTTCCTAGCCAAAAACATTCAGTACTTC
NA	TRBV7-9	TRBJ1-5	NA	CASSLGQTYSNQPQHF	TGTGCCAGCAGCTTAGGTCAGACTTATAGCAATCAGCCCCAGCATTTT
NA	TRBV10-3	TRBJ2-7	few	CAISEGRPYEQYF	TGTGCCATCAGTGAAGGCCGACCCTACGAGCAGTACTTC
TRBD1	TRBV18	TRBJ2-2	NA	CASSPQRQGGTGELFF	TGTGCCAGCTCACCGCAGCGACAGGGGGGCACCGGGGAGCTGTTTTTT
TRBD1	TRBV5-1	TRBJ1-1	NA	CASSDTGGVTEAFF	TGCGCCAGCAGCGATACAGGGGGTGTGACTGAAGCTTTCTTT
TRBD1	TRBV5-5	TRBJ1-1	NA	CASSWGTGPNTEAFF	TGTGCCAGCAGCTGGGGGACAGGGCCAAACACTGAAGCTTTCTTT
NA	TRBV19	TRBJ2-7	NA	CASTHTGSYEQYF	TGTGCCAGTACCCATACTGGATCCTACGAGCAGTACTTC
NA	TRBV9	TRBJ1-4	NA	CASSVGTVNEKLFF	TGTGCCAGCAGCGTAGGGACAGTTAATGAAAAACTGTTTTTT
NA	TRBV19	TRBJ1-3	few	CASTQGYSGNTIYF	TGTGCCAGTACCCAGGGATACTCTGGAAACACCATATATTTT
NA	TRBV18	TRBJ2-3	NA	CASSPEQGTSTDTQYF	TGTGCCAGCTCACCCGAGCAGGGTACTAGCACAGATACGCAGTATTTT
NA	TRBV6-5	TRBJ1-2	NA	CASNYRDGYTF	TGTGCCAGCAATTACAGGGATGGCTACACCTTC
NA	TRBV18	TRBJ1-3	NA	CASSPPLISGNTIYF	TGTGCCAGCTCACCACCACTGATCTCTGGAAACACCATATATTTT
TRBD1	TRBV5-1	TRBJ1-4	NA	CASSSQGGGNEKLFF	TGCGCCAGCAGCTCACAGGGGGGAGGTAATGAAAAACTGTTTTTT
NA	TRBV18	TRBJ2-7	NA	CASSNGQSNYEQYF	TGTGCCAGCTCAAACGGACAGAGTAACTACGAGCAGTACTTC
TRBD2	TRBV12-3/TRBV12-4	TRBJ2-7	medium-sized	CASSPSGLGEQYF	TGTGCCAGCAGTCCTAGCGGGCTGGGTGAGCAGTACTTC
TRBD2	TRBV5-1	TRBJ2-3	NA	CASSFLPGLAGVKDTQYF	TGCGCCAGCAGCTTTTTACCCGGACTAGCGGGGGTTAAAGATACGCAGTATTTT
NA	TRBV5-1	TRBJ2-3	NA	CASSLVASDTQYF	TGCGCCAGCAGCTTGGTTGCGTCAGATACGCAGTATTTT
NA	TRBV24-1	TRBJ1-2	NA	CATSDAGLYGYTF	TGTGCCACCAGTGATGCAGGGCTCTATGGCTACACCTTC
TRBD1	TRBV18	TRBJ1-2	NA	CASSVDRGIGYTF	TGTGCCAGCTCGGTCGACAGGGGAATTGGCTACACCTTC
NA	TRBV5-1	TRBJ2-2	NA	CASSSTSRTGELFF	TGCGCCAGCAGCTCCACCTCTAGAACCGGGGAGCTGTTTTTT
NA	TRBV9	TRBJ1-1	NA	CASSVVAEAHTEAFF	TGTGCCAGCAGCGTAGTGGCCGAGGCCCACACTGAAGCTTTCTTT
NA	TRBV14	TRBJ2-1	NA	CASSLGQGGTVKQFF	TGTGCCAGCAGCCTCGGACAGGGAGGGACCGTCAAGCAGTTCTTC
NA	TRBV5-1	TRBJ2-7	few	CASSPRPGGPEQYF	TGCGCCAGCAGCCCACGACCCGGGGGGCCCGAGCAGTACTTC
TRBD1	TRBV29-1	TRBJ1-2	few	CSVDREGYGYTF	TGCAGCGTGGACAGGGAGGGCTATGGCTACACCTTC
NA	TRBV2	TRBJ2-1	NA	CASSQQASSYNEQFF	TGTGCCAGCAGTCAACAGGCTTCCTCCTACAATGAGCAGTTCTTC
TRBD1	TRBV24-1	TRBJ2-5	few	CATSVLDRYQETQYF	TGTGCCACCAGTGTGCTGGACAGGTACCAAGAGACCCAGTACTTC
NA	TRBV2	TRBJ1-5	NA	CASSEDRPPKPQHF	TGTGCCAGCAGTGAAGACAGGCCCCCAAAGCCCCAGCATTTT
NA	TRBV18	TRBJ1-2	once	CASSPPARENYGYTF	TGTGCCAGCTCACCACCGGCCAGGGAGAACTATGGCTACACCTTC
NA	TRBV19	TRBJ1-6	once	CASRRQGDNSPLHF	TGTGCCAGTAGGCGTCAGGGAGATAATTCACCCCTCCACTTT
NA	TRBV7-9	TRBJ2-5	NA	CASSYLAVQETQYF	TGTGCCAGCAGCTATTTAGCGGTTCAAGAGACCCAGTACTTC
NA	TRBV5-1	TRBJ1-5	NA	CASSLGGATSNQPQHF	TGCGCCAGCAGCTTGGGAGGGGCGACTAGCAATCAGCCCCAGCATTTT
NA	TRBV27	TRBJ2-1	NA	CASSPSFRGTSYNEQFF	TGTGCCAGCAGCCCCTCTTTTCGGGGGACCTCCTACAATGAGCAGTTCTTC
TRBD1	TRBV12-3/TRBV12-4	TRBJ1-5	NA	CASSRTTGYVHF	TGTGCCAGCAGCCGCACGACAGGGTATGTGCATTTT
NA	TRBV18	TRBJ2-2	once	CASSPRADTGELFF	TGTGCCAGCTCACCTCGCGCGGACACCGGGGAGCTGTTTTTT
NA	TRBV6-5	TRBJ1-1	NA	CASSYKARANTEAFF	TGTGCCAGCAGTTACAAGGCCAGAGCGAACACTGAAGCTTTCTTT
NA	TRBV6-5	TRBJ1-2	NA	CASSYEPGYGYTF	TGTGCCAGCAGTTACGAACCGGGTTATGGCTACACCTTC
NA	TRBV28	TRBJ1-3	once	CASSSMLGGGNTIYF	TGTGCCAGCAGTTCCATGCTCGGCGGTGGAAACACCATATATTTT
NA	TRBV28	TRBJ1-1	NA	CASSSPSEQGKTAEAFF	TGTGCCAGCAGTTCCCCGTCCGAACAGGGAAAGACGGCTGAAGCTTTCTTT
TRBD2	TRBV6-6	TRBJ2-1	NA	CASSLALASGSHNEQFF	TGTGCCAGCAGTCTGGCTCTAGCTAGCGGGAGCCACAATGAGCAGTTCTTC
TRBD2	TRBV9	TRBJ2-1	NA	CASSVAPGLAADNEQFF	TGTGCCAGCAGCGTAGCTCCCGGACTAGCGGCTGACAATGAGCAGTTCTTC
NA	TRBV27	TRBJ2-7	NA	CASSINPGSAYEQYF	TGTGCCAGCAGTATCAACCCCGGATCGGCCTACGAGCAGTACTTC
NA	TRBV12-3/TRBV12-4	TRBJ1-1	few	CASSPLTREIAFF	TGTGCCAGCAGTCCATTGACAAGAGAGATAGCTTTCTTT
NA	TRBV6-4	TRBJ1-6	NA	CASSAGYNSPLHF	TGTGCCAGCAGTGCGGGGTATAATTCACCCCTCCACTTT
TRBD1	TRBV18	TRBJ1-1	NA	CASSPGQGARRTEAFF	TGTGCCAGCTCGCCGGGACAGGGGGCGCGGAGAACTGAAGCTTTCTTT
TRBD1	TRBV5-1	TRBJ2-2	few	CASSFIGGDTGELFF	TGCGCCAGCAGCTTCATAGGGGGCGACACCGGGGAGCTGTTTTTT
NA	TRBV19	TRBJ2-4	NA	CATNLYEGGIQYF	TGTGCCACCAATCTCTATGAGGGAGGCATTCAGTACTTC
NA	TRBV11-3	TRBJ1-5	NA	CASSLENTGPSNQPQHF	TGTGCCAGCAGCTTAGAAAATACAGGGCCGAGCAATCAGCCCCAGCATTTT
TRBD1	TRBV2	TRBJ1-5	few	CASSDRTGFGNQPQHF	TGTGCCAGCAGTGATCGGACAGGGTTCGGGAATCAGCCCCAGCATTTT
TRBD1	TRBV11-2	TRBJ2-7	NA	CASSLNRDSLYEQYF	TGTGCCAGCAGCCTAAATCGGGACAGCTTATACGAGCAGTACTTC
TRBD1	TRBV7-2	TRBJ1-3	NA	CASSSYGTANSGNTIYF	TGTGCCAGCAGCTCCTACGGGACAGCGAACTCTGGAAACACCATATATTTT
NA	TRBV5-1	TRBJ2-1	NA	CASSLLSGSYNEQFF	TGCGCCAGCAGCTTGCTTTCAGGTTCCTACAATGAGCAGTTCTTC